This T cell receptor beta chain was recovered during a study of blood T cell repertoires in COVID-19. Turning to the study itself: The cDNA or gDNA used as material had been derived from T cells, B-cell-depleted T cells, or PBMCs.

CDR1 is SGHTA, CDR2 FQGNSA, per germline. The CDR3 totals 15 residues. V was shortened by 5 bases and J by 0 bases, with 10 bases between the two germline ends. The assay was immunoSEQ multiplex PCR, and TCRdb's table has in-frame clones only and misses some. The repertoire holds approximately 120,000 clones, with over 60% as singletons. This TCR came from a human donor in a cohort sampled during active or convalescent COVID-19. Material for sequencing was peripheral blood. This chain links TRBV7-2 with TRBJ2-2; D may be TRBD1 (6 bases). CDR3 loop: CASSPRDTNTGELFF. The CDR3 DNA is TGTGCCAGCAGCCCCCGGGACACGAACACCGGGGAGCTGTTTTTT.